These 20 T cell receptor beta chains share one sample of origin, sequenced in a study of OX40 agonist ivuxolimab in advanced cancers. To prepare the library, the immunoSEQ multiplex PCR assay was applied. The clones in this table, taken by TCRdb from immuneACCESS, are in-frame only. Not every clone is retained; where verified, under half of the shortfall comes from an unresolved V gene, and the cause of the rest is unknown. The sample has tens of thousands of clones on record, approximately 89% of them singletons. About 23% of the sample rests with the top ten. The sequencing used CD4+ or CD8+ T cells sorted from blood, collected in a trial of the OX40 agonist ivuxolimab. These TCRs come from an adult with an advanced solid tumor such as melanoma, head and neck, liver or kidney cancer.

The rearrangement uses TRBV20-1 and TRBJ2-1, with D perhaps TRBD2 (5 bases). This CDR3 is built from 11 residues. Germline assignment: CDR1 DFQATT and CDR2 SNEGSKA (reference sequence). Trimming took off 7 bases at V and 3 bases at J, with 7 bases between the two ends. The CDR3 DNA sequence: TGCAGTGTCCGGGACTACAATGAGCAGTTCTTC. This gives the protein CSVRDYNEQFF.

The J gene is TRBJ1-2, the V gene TRBV7-6; D gene ambiguous. Between the trimmed V and J ends, which lost 4 bases and 3 bases, there was a span of 12 bases. From germline, CDR1 is SGHVS and CDR2 FNYEAQ. The CDR3 is made up of 14 amino acids. The CDR3 coding sequence is TGTGCCAGCAGCTACGGCCCGAATGACTATGGCTACACCTTC. Translated, it gives CASSYGPNDYGYTF.

This clone is classed as medium-sized. This rearrangement joins TRBV27 to TRBJ2-7, with D perhaps assigned TRBD1 or TRBD2 (5 bases each). The CDR3 length is 16 residues. With 3 bases removed from V and 2 bases from J, the gap between germline ends came to 17 bases. Germline CDR1 and CDR2: MNHEY and SMNVEV (reference sequence). CDR3 loop: CASSFTGTRPPYEQYF. CDR3 bases: TGTGCCAGCAGTTTTACCGGGACCCGACCTCCCTACGAGCAGTACTTC.

J is TRBJ2-7 and V is TRBV6-1, with D perhaps TRBD1 (6 bases). This CDR3 is built from 15 residues. The V gene lost 2 bases and the J gene lost 0 bases, with 11 bases spanning the gap. Germline CDR1 and CDR2: MNHNS and SASEGT. The CDR3 DNA follows: TGTGCCAGCAGTGAACAGACAGGCAGCTCCTACGAGCAGTACTTC. It yields the protein CASSEQTGSSYEQYF.

This sequence joins TRBV28 and TRBJ2-5; TRBD1 aligns across 7 bases. With V trimmed by 6 bases and J by 3 bases, 10 bases remained unmatched. CDR1 is MDHEN and CDR2 is SYDVKM in the germline V gene. The CDR3 extends over 15 amino acids. CDR3 region: CASSTEPGQKETQYF. The CDR3 DNA follows: TGTGCCAGCAGCACAGAGCCGGGACAGAAAGAGACCCAGTACTTC.

The chain uses TRBV2 and TRBJ1-5; unclear D gene. The V gene lost 3 bases and the J gene lost 0 bases, with 15 bases spanning the gap. The germline V gene has CDR1 SNHLY and CDR2 FYNNEI. The CDR3 length is 17 residues. The CDR3 here is CASSDTSDGVSNQPQHF. The CDR3 DNA follows: TGTGCCAGCAGTGATACGTCAGACGGAGTTAGCAATCAGCCCCAGCATTTT.

The genes are TRBV9 and TRBJ2-5; D remains unclear. CDR3 length: 13 amino acids. V was shortened by 0 bases and J by 4 bases, with 7 bases between the two germline ends. Germline loops: CDR1 SGDLS, CDR2 YYNGEE. CDR3: CASSVGSPETQYF. DNA for the CDR3: TGTGCCAGCAGCGTAGGTAGCCCAGAGACCCAGTACTTC.

This clone came up a few times. CDR3 amino acids: CASSQELRYQETQYF. The CDR3 DNA reads TGCGCCAGCAGCCAAGAACTCCGGTACCAAGAGACCCAGTACTTC. This chain joins TRBV4-1 and TRBJ2-5, with D unclear. CDR1 MGHRA and CDR2 YSYEKL come from the germline V gene. The length of the CDR3 is 15 residues. Trimming took 0 bases from V and 0 from J, leaving 8 bases between them.

This chain connects TRBV7-9 to TRBJ2-7; 7 bases are shared with TRBD1. The germline V gene has CDR1 SEHNR and CDR2 FQNEAQ (reference sequence). The CDR3 spans 13 residues. The J segment lost 2 bases and the V segment lost 5 bases, leaving 3 bases of the junction unmatched. CDR3 bases: TGTGCCAGCAGCCAGGACAGGCCCTACGAGCAGTACTTC. This translates into CASSQDRPYEQYF.

This sequence joins TRBV5-1 and TRBJ2-7; 14 bases agree with TRBD2. Germline loops: CDR1 SGHRS, CDR2 YFSETQ. V shed 0 bases and J 4 bases; nucleotides not matched to a gene: 0. This CDR3 has 15 residues. This CDR3 is CASSLGLAGGYEQYF. In DNA form, the CDR3 reads TGCGCCAGCAGCTTGGGACTAGCGGGAGGGTACGAGCAGTACTTC.

The chain joins TRBV7-9 to TRBJ2-6, with D possibly matching TRBD1 (6 bases). V was clipped by 5 bases and J by 3 bases, with 20 bases between them. The V gene's germline CDR1 is SEHNR and CDR2 FQNEAQ (reference sequence). This CDR3 has 18 amino acids. The CDR3 coding sequence is TGTGCCAGCAGCCTGGAAAACAGGGTCTTGTTTGGGGCCAACGTCCTGACTTTC. It yields the protein CASSLENRVLFGANVLTF.

The genes are TRBV4-1 and TRBJ2-1; the D gene is possibly TRBD2 (5 bases). The V gene's germline CDR1 is MGHRA and CDR2 YSYEKL. CDR3 length: 15 amino acids. Between the trimmed V and J ends, which lost 1 base and 7 bases, there was a span of 14 bases. DNA for the CDR3: TGCGCCAGCAGCCAAGTGGGAGCGTTGGATAATGAGCAGTTCTTC. Translated, it gives CASSQVGALDNEQFF.

The chain links TRBV30 to TRBJ1-1; the match to TRBD1 covers 7 bases. V was clipped by 2 bases and J by 5 bases; unmatched bases: 8. There are 14 residues in the CDR3. Germline loops: CDR1 GTSNPN, CDR2 SVGIG (reference sequence). The chain's CDR3 is CAWSFPPDRTEAFF. Here the CDR3 DNA reads TGTGCCTGGAGTTTCCCCCCGGACAGGACTGAAGCTTTCTTT.

The J gene is TRBJ2-3, the V gene TRBV7-9; 11 bases line up with TRBD2. V shed 3 bases and J 3 bases; nucleotides not matched to a gene: 5. Germline CDR1 reads SEHNR; CDR2 reads FQNEAQ (reference sequence). This CDR3 region has 16 residues. DNA for the CDR3: TGTGCCAGCAGCTTTCCACTAGCGGGAGAGACAGATACGCAGTATTTT. Translated, it gives CASSFPLAGETDTQYF.

The table lists this clone with a count of one. V and J are TRBV6-4 and TRBJ2-3; TRBD1 is a possible D gene (5 bases). This CDR3 has 16 residues. Germline V lookup: CDR1 MRHNA, CDR2 SNTAGT. V was clipped by 0 bases and J by 4 bases, with 14 bases between them. The DNA for the CDR3 is TGTGCCAGCAGTGACTCGATCACAGGTGGCGCAGATACGCAGTATTTT. Encoded protein: CASSDSITGGADTQYF.

The V gene is TRBV4-1, the J gene TRBJ2-7; D unresolved. V was cut by 5 bases and J by 3 bases, with 11 bases left in between. From germline, CDR1 is MGHRA and CDR2 YSYEKL. This CDR3 has 13 residues. The CDR3 reads CASSTGPGYEQYF. In DNA form, the CDR3 reads TGCGCCAGCAGCACCGGCCCGGGCTACGAGCAGTACTTC.

The rearrangement uses TRBV4-1 and TRBJ1-2, with a tentative D call TRBD1 (5 bases). This CDR3 spans 14 amino acids. V gave up 4 bases and J gave up 8 bases, with 17 bases separating them. Germline assignment: CDR1 MGHRA and CDR2 YSYEKL. CDR3 amino acids: CASSPLDSVWGYTF. The CDR3 bases are TGCGCCAGCAGCCCCTTAGACAGCGTTTGGGGCTACACCTTC.

Only a few counts were recorded for this clone. The rearrangement links TRBV19 to TRBJ2-2; D unresolved. The CDR3 extends over 16 amino acids. Between the trimmed V and J ends, which lost 0 bases and 3 bases, there was a span of 11 bases. The germline V gene encodes CDR1 LNHDA and CDR2 SQIVND (reference sequence). The CDR3 nucleotides are TGTGCCAGTAGTATAGATGCCCGGGTGTACACCGGGGAGCTGTTTTTT. This gives the protein CASSIDARVYTGELFF.

This clone appeared once. This chain joins TRBV6-5 and TRBJ2-5, with D perhaps matching TRBD1 (5 bases). The CDR3 runs 13 residues. CDR1 is MNHEY, CDR2 SVGAGI, per germline. V lost 4 bases and J lost 2, with 8 bases in between. CDR3 in DNA: TGTGCCAGCAGTTCGACAGAACAAGAGACCCAGTACTTC. Translation: CASSSTEQETQYF.

As to this clone: The junction departs from germline at one end; a sequencing error may be responsible. The sample carries other DNA sequences with the same CDR3. CDR3 loop: CASSLSRDSTYGYTF. The CDR3 DNA reads TGTGCCAGCAGCCTGAGCCGGGACAGCACCTATGGTTACACCTTC. The chain is built from TRBV7-8 and TRBJ1-2; TRBD1 matches 7 bases. The germline V gene has CDR1 SGHVS and CDR2 FQNEAQ. The CDR3 length is 15 residues.